The T cell receptor beta chain under discussion was sequenced for a study of shared clonotypes between healthy human individuals (dated by TCRdb to about 2020). Regarding the complete study: A couple of women and a few men aged 18 to 49 years were included in the cohort. To estimate repertoire size and how much clonotypes are shared between individuals, the study performed deep sequencing of blood TCR repertoires from about five healthy adults. To increase sequencing depth and limit assay-specific biases, TCR repertoire library preparation and sequencing were carried out by different laboratories using diverse techniques. Leukapheresis yielded between about 0.85 and 10 billion PBMCs per donor.

The donors were healthy, HIV-negative adults who had no recently reported acute infections or vaccinations. Every donor was a Caucasian adult residing in Nashville, Tennessee, USA. For unsorted samples, roughly 91 million PBMCs were counted, and genomic DNA was extracted using the QIAamp DNA Blood Mini kit. Blood was collected by leukapheresis, and PBMCs were isolated by Ficoll-Histopaque density gradient centrifugation and then cryopreserved in liquid nitrogen vapor phase. Using the deep immunoSEQ assay, TCR CDR3 regions were amplified from genomic DNA by multiplex PCR. For each cell subset, the extracted genomic DNA was distributed evenly across all wells of several immunoSEQ 96-well plates, and each plate served as one replicate. Each replicate PCR for unsorted PBMC received about 310 ng genomic DNA, equal to about 30,000 T cell genomes. Ten immunoSEQ deep assay plates were used to sequence unsorted PBMC genomic DNA. Purified libraries were quantified with a Qubit 3.0 fluorometer, sized on a Bioanalyzer 2100, and re-quantified with the KAPA Library Quantification kit. A separate single-read 150-cycle Illumina NextSeq 550 flow cell was used to sequence each immunoSEQ 96-well plate. The source study handled its data this way. Because the immunoSEQ output included only junctional sequences and no quality scores, the filtering could not be the same as the filtering used for full-length reads. To assign V/J genes and CDR3, sequences were annotated using PyIR, a Python wrapper for IgBLAST v1.9, with IMGT germline references. Reads were removed for weak V/J assignments (E-value above 1e-6), missing CDR3, stop codons, out-of-frame junctions, or ambiguous translated residues. A V3J clonotype was defined by an identical inferred V gene, J gene, and CDR3 amino acid sequence. The percentage overlap between two repertoires was calculated by dividing the number of shared unique clonotypes by the size of the smaller repertoire. RTK rarefaction, the Chao1 estimator, and Recon v2.1 estimates of unobserved clonotypes were used to assess repertoire richness. TCRdb holds this immuneACCESS table with in-frame rearrangements only. Some clones are missing; in checked studies, unresolved V genes explain under half, and the rest has no known cause. V and J calls and clone size come straight from that table; D and trimming were deduced from the DNA. Recorded for this sample are 450,000 to 500,000 clones; around 73% of them occurred a single time. The top ten constitute around 13% of the sample.

Note on this clone: The antigen it recognizes is unknown. No base quality information exists; no much larger clone differs at one position.

On the study overall, not on this receptor specifically: Sampling was restricted to blood, and TCR repertoires in tissue are likely to differ from TCR repertoires in blood. The genetic and exposure-history diversity represented was limited by the small number of donors. Pairwise subsampling indicated that sequencing depth was expected to affect the degree of clonotype sharing among donors.

Sequencing was carried out using PBMCs. This TCR derives from a woman in her thirties or forties in good health. Some clones in this sample may be carry-over from other donors' samples.

CDR3 protein: CASSVNGLAEETQYF. The DNA sequence reads TGTGCCAGCAGTGTCAACGGACTAGCGGAAGAGACCCAGTACTTC. The chain couples TRBV2 to TRBJ2-5, with 10 middle bases fitting TRBD2. Relative to germline, V is missing 4 bases and J is missing 3 bases, with 5 bases of the junction outside any gene match. Counted from cysteine to phenylalanine, this CDR3 has 15 amino acids. The sequence is cut down to CDR3 DNA, 45 bases in frame from base 1. The germline V gene yields SNHLY for CDR1 and FYNNEI for CDR2.